This T cell receptor beta chain was profiled in a study of blood T cells in healthy people across ages. Study-wide findings and caveats: For the donors, CMV status was unknown and possibly confounded expanded clonotype changes. Age showed a roughly linear inverse relationship with TCR beta diversity per million T cells.

This CDR3 is 14 amino acids long. Germline lookup yields CDR1 LGHDT and CDR2 YNNKEL (reference sequence). The ends lost 2 bases at V and 9 bases at J; junction bases unmatched: 6. The authors ran a second PCR of 7 to 11 cycles using a sample-barcoded 5' primer and a J-beta primer mix. TCRdb re-analysed the 5' RACE reads in MiXCR, keeping a single row per CDR3 protein. This table holds 980,000 or so distinct CDR3 sequences, approximately 49% found once. A note on this clonotype: What it recognizes is unknown.

This clonotype was sampled from a young man in good health. The gene calls are TRBV3-1 and TRBJ2-1, with 8 positions matching TRBD2. Source material: blood. CDR3 sequence reads: CASSQPGLDREQFF. As DNA, the CDR3 is TGTGCCAGCAGCCAACCGGGACTAGATCGTGAGCAGTTCTTC.